This is a list of T cell receptor beta chains from one sample in a study of T cell responses to AZD1222 COVID-19 vaccine. Sequencing used immunoSEQ multiplex PCR; TCRdb keeps in-frame clones, though not all of them. The sample contains some 130,000 clones, approximately 90% of which appear only once. The sequencing here drew on peripheral blood, taken on day 0 of AZD1222 vaccination. The receptors come from an adult in good health. CDR3s include the opening cysteine and the closing phenylalanine or tryptophan. The D gene is left open where the match is weak. Where a row states a size, it is once, few, many or the class of an expanded clone; other rows omit it.

abundance,d_gene,j_gene,v_gene,CDR3nt,CDR3aa
-,TRBD2,TRBJ2-7,TRBV19,TGTGCCAGTAGTATCTCGGGGGGGAACGAGCAGTACTTC,CASSISGGNEQYF
once,-,TRBJ2-7,TRBV5-4,TGTGCCAGCAGCTCCCGGGACACCTCCTACGAGCAGTACTTC,CASSSRDTSYEQYF
-,TRBD2,TRBJ2-1,TRBV10-2,TGCGCCAGCAGTTCCTCTCGCGCCGGGACTAAAAATGAGCAGTTCTTC,CASSSSRAGTKNEQFF
-,-,TRBJ2-7,TRBV11-1,TGTGCCAGCAGACAAAACAGGGCCTCCTACGAGCAGTACTTC,CASRQNRASYEQYF
-,-,TRBJ1-6,TRBV21-1,TGTGCCAGCAGCTCCCCCCAGAGCAGTAGGAATTCACCCCTCCACTTT,CASSSPQSSRNSPLHF
few,-,TRBJ2-1,TRBV21-1,TGTGCCAGCAGCAAAGGACTAGCGGGAGGGCCTGGTGAGCAGTTCTTC,CASSKGLAGGPGEQFF
-,TRBD2,TRBJ2-7,TRBV5-1,TGCGCCAGCAGCTTGGGAGCGGGAGAATTATACGAGCAGTACTTC,CASSLGAGELYEQYF
-,TRBD1,TRBJ1-1,TRBV10-2,TGCGCCAGCAGGAGAACGGGACAGGAAGGCGCTGAAGCTTTCTTT,CASRRTGQEGAEAFF
-,-,TRBJ2-3,TRBV18,TGTGCCAGCTCACCATTAGTGCAGGGACACACAGATACGCAGTATTTT,CASSPLVQGHTDTQYF
-,TRBD2,TRBJ2-1,TRBV5-1,TGCGCCAGCCGGGAGAGCGGGACTTCCTACAATGAGCAGTTCTTC,CASRESGTSYNEQFF
-,TRBD1,TRBJ2-1,TRBV6-5,TGTGCCAGCAGTTACGGGCAGGGGGCTGGGAATGAGCAGTTCTTC,CASSYGQGAGNEQFF
-,-,TRBJ2-7,TRBV25-1,TGTGCCAGCAGTGGGGAAGTAAGCTCCTACGAGCAGTACTTC,CASSGEVSSYEQYF
-,-,TRBJ2-7,TRBV12-3/TRBV12-4,TGTGCCAGCAGTTTAGGCCAGGATCTCGAGCAGTACTTC,CASSLGQDLEQYF
-,TRBD1,TRBJ1-5,TRBV12-5,TGTGCTAGTGGTCCCGAGCTGTGGGGGGACAGGGATCAGCCCCAGCATTTT,CASGPELWGDRDQPQHF
-,-,TRBJ1-5,TRBV19,TGTGCCAGTAGTGCGGACAGCAATCAGCCCCAGCATTTT,CASSADSNQPQHF
once,-,TRBJ2-5,TRBV7-8,TGTGCCAGCAGCTTAGTAGGGAGGGAGACCCAGTACTTC,CASSLVGRETQYF
-,-,TRBJ1-6,TRBV13,TGTGCCAGCAGCGGTCGGGGCGCAGATAATTCACCCCTCCACTTT,CASSGRGADNSPLHF
-,TRBD2,TRBJ2-1,TRBV12-5,TGTGCTAGTGGTCGGACTAGCGGGAGTATTAATGAGCAGTTCTTC,CASGRTSGSINEQFF
-,-,TRBJ1-2,TRBV6-2/TRBV6-3,TGTGCCAGCAGTTACGAGGGATGGTATGGCTACACCTTC,CASSYEGWYGYTF
-,-,TRBJ1-1,TRBV25-1,TGTGCCAGCAGTGAATTTGTGGGGAACACTGAAGCTTTCTTT,CASSEFVGNTEAFF
-,TRBD1,TRBJ1-5,TRBV9,TGTGCCAGCAGCGTAGGACAGGGGGTACAGCCCCAGCATTTT,CASSVGQGVQPQHF
-,TRBD1,TRBJ1-1,TRBV6-5,TGTGCCAGCAGCCAGGGGGCAGGAGCTTTCTTT,CASSQGAGAFF
-,-,TRBJ1-6,TRBV5-1,TGCGCCAGCGGGAGGGAGGAACCGAATTCACCCCTCCACTTT,CASGREEPNSPLHF
-,-,TRBJ2-1,TRBV10-2,TGCGCCAGCAGTGTTCGCGGTAGCTCCTACAATGAGCAGTTCTTC,CASSVRGSSYNEQFF
-,TRBD1,TRBJ1-2,TRBV5-6,TGTGCCAGCAGCTGGGGACAGGGGGCTGGTGGCTACACCTTC,CASSWGQGAGGYTF
-,-,TRBJ1-3,TRBV6-2/TRBV6-3,TGTGCCAGCAGTTACGACCCGGGGCCCTCTGGAAACACCATATATTTT,CASSYDPGPSGNTIYF
-,-,TRBJ2-7,TRBV6-5,TGTGCCAGCAACTCAAACTACGAGCAGTACTTC,CASNSNYEQYF
once,-,TRBJ2-1,TRBV9,TGTGCCAGCAGCGTAACCGGGATCCTCGGTGGAAATGAGCAGTTCTTC,CASSVTGILGGNEQFF
-,-,TRBJ1-4,TRBV28,TGTGCCAGCAGTGGGTCTGCAACTAATGAAAAACTGTTTTTT,CASSGSATNEKLFF